This T cell receptor beta chain was captured by sequencing in a study of shared clonotypes between healthy human individuals. Study context: Researchers drew samples from a couple of women and a few men aged 18 to 49.

CD45RO-negative, CCR7-selected cells formed the naive CD8 fraction, which excluded terminally differentiated effector memory CD45RA+ cells. The study enrolled healthy HIV-negative adults without recent acute infections or vaccinations as donors. For sorted subsets, about 190 ng DNA per replicate equaled tens of thousands of T cell genomes. The method was immunoSEQ multiplex PCR; TCRdb's version includes in-frame clones alone and lacks a portion of them. The sample lists about 820,000 clones, 80% to 95% occurring once. Trimming cost V 4 bases and J 0 bases, with 19 bases left between them. In germline, CDR1 is MNHEY, CDR2 SMNVEV (reference sequence). CDR3 length equals 17 residues.

The genes are TRBV27 and TRBJ2-7; D perhaps matches TRBD1 (5 bases). This clonotype was sampled from a man aged 25-40 years in good health. The sample taken for sequencing was naive CD8+ T cells sorted from blood. In DNA form, the CDR3 reads TGTGCCAGCAGTTCGTTGGATACAGGTTTTAGCTCCTACGAGCAGTACTTC. Protein product: CASSSLDTGFSSYEQYF.